The clone carrying this T cell receptor (beta chain) appeared a single time. Method: immunoSEQ multiplex PCR; TCRdb's copy keeps in-frame clones and lacks some. The table includes more than 12,000 clones, roughly 91% detected once. This sample was included in a study of blood T cell repertoires in COVID-19. The CDR3 contains 17 residues. Germline CDR1 SNHLY, CDR2 FYNNEI. Trimming cost V 4 bases and J 10 bases, with 28 bases left between them. Sample: peripheral blood. The rearrangement joins TRBV2 to TRBJ1-2, with D tentatively TRBD1 (5 bases). The TCR originated in a woman in her 70s in a cohort sampled during active or convalescent COVID-19. CDR3 region: CASSVNGRRTGGGAYTF. CDR3 sequence (DNA): TGTGCCAGCAGTGTAAATGGGCGACGGACTGGGGGGGGTGCCTACACCTTC.